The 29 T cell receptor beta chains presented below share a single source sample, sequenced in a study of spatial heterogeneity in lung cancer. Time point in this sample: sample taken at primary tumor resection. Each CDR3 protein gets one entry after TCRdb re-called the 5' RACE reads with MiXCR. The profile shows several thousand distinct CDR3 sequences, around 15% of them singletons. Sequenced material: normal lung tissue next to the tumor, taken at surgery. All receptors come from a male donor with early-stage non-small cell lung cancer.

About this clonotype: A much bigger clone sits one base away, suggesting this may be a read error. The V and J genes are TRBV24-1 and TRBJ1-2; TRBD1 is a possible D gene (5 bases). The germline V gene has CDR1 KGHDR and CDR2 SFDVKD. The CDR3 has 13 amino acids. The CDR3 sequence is CATGDPQGYGYTF. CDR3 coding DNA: TGTGCCACCGGTGATCCTCAGGGATATGGCTACACCTTC.

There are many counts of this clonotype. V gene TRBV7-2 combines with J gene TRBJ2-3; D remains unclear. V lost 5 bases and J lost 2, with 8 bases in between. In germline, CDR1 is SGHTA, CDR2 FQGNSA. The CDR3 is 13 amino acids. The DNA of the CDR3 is TGTGCCAGCAGCCATACAACCACAGATACGCAGTATTTT. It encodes CASSHTTTDTQYF.

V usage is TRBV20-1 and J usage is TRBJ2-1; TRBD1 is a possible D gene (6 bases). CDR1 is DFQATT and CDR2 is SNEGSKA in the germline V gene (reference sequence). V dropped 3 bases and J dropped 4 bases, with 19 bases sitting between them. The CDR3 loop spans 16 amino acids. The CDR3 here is CSASPPTGRLYNEQFF. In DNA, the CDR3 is TGCAGTGCTAGTCCACCGACAGGTCGCCTTTACAATGAGCAGTTCTTC.

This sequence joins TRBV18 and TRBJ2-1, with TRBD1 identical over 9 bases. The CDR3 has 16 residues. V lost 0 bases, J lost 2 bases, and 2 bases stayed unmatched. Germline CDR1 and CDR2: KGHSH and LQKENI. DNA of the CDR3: TGTGCCAGCTCACCACCGAGGACAGGGGCCTACAATGAGCAGTTCTTC. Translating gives CASSPPRTGAYNEQFF.

The chain's CDR3 is CASSQDARGPNTDTQYF. The CDR3 DNA reads as TGCGCCAGCAGCCAAGATGCGCGGGGGCCAAACACAGATACGCAGTATTTT. The V gene is TRBV4-3, the J gene TRBJ2-3; weak D call: TRBD2 (7 bases). Between the trimmed V and J ends, which lost 0 bases and 2 bases, there was a span of 15 bases. The CDR3 is 17 amino acids. CDR1 and CDR2 (germline): LGHNA, YSLEER.

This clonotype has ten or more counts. The CDR3 DNA reads as TGTGCCAGCAGTGCACAGACGCTGAGCTCTGGAAACACCATATATTTT. Translated, it gives CASSAQTLSSGNTIYF. V gene TRBV28 combines with J gene TRBJ1-3, with D uncertain. The CDR3 is 16 residues long. Looked up from germline, CDR1 is MDHEN and CDR2 is SYDVKM. Trimming cost V 5 bases and J 0 bases, with 14 bases left between them.

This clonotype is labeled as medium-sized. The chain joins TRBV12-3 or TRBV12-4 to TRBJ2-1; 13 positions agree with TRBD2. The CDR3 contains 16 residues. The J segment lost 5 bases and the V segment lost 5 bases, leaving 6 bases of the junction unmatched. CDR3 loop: CASSTGTSGIDNEQFF. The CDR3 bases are TGTGCCAGCAGTACCGGGACTAGCGGGATTGACAATGAGCAGTTCTTC.

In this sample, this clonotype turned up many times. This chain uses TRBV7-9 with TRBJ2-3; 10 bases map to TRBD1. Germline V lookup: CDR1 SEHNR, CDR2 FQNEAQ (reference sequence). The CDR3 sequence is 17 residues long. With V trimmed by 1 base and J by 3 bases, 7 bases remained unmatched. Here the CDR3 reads CASSLGTGGPRTDTQYF. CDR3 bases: TGTGCCAGCAGCTTAGGGACAGGGGGGCCTCGGACAGATACGCAGTATTTT.

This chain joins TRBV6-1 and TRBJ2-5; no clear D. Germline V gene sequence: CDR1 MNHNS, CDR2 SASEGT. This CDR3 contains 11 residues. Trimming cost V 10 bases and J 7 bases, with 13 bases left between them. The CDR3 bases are TGTGCCACCTGGGTCTCCGGGACCCAGTACTTC. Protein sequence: CATWVSGTQYF.

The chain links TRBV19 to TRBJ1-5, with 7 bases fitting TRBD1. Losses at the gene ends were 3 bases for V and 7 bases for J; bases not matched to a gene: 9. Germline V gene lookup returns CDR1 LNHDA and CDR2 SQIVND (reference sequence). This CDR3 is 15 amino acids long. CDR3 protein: CASSINGRGLQPQHF. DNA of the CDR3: TGTGCCAGTAGTATTAATGGGAGGGGGCTCCAGCCCCAGCATTTT.

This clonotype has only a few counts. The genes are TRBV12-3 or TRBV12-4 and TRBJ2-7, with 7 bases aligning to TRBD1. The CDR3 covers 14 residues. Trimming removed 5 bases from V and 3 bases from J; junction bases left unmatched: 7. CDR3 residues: CASSNRDSIYEQYF. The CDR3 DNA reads TGTGCCAGCAGTAACCGGGACAGTATCTACGAGCAGTACTTC.

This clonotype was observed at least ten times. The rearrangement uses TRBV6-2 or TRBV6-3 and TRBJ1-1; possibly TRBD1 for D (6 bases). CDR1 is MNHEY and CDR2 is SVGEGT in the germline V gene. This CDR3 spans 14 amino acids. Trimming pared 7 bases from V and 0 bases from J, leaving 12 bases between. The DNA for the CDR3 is TGTGCCAGCACTGAACAGGGAATGAACACTGAAGCTTTCTTT. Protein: CASTEQGMNTEAFF.

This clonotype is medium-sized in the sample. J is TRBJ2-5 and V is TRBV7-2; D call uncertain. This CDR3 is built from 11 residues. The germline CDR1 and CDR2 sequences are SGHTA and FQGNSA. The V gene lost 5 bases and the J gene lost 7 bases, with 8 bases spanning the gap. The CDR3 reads CASSLPGTQYF. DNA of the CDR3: TGTGCCAGCAGCCTACCGGGGACCCAGTACTTC.

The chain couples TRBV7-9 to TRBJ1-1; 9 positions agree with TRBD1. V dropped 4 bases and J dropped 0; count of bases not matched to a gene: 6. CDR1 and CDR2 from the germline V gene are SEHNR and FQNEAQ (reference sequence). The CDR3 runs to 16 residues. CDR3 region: CASSSPRTGVNTEAFF. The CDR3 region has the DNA TGTGCCAGCAGCTCACCCAGGACAGGGGTGAACACTGAAGCTTTCTTT.

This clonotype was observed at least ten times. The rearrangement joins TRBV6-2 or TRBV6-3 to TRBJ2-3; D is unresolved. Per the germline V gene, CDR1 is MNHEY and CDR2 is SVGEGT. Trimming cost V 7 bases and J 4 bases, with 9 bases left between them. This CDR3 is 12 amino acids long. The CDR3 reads CASKRFADTQYF. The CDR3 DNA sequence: TGTGCCAGCAAGAGGTTCGCAGATACGCAGTATTTT.

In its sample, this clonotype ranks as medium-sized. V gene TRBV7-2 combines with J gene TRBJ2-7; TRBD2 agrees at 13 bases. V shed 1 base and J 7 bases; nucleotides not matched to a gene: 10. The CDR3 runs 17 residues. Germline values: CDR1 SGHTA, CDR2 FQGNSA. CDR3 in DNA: TGTGCCAGCAGCTTAGGGACTAGCGGGGGAACCTTCGGGGAGCAGTACTTC. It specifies CASSLGTSGGTFGEQYF.

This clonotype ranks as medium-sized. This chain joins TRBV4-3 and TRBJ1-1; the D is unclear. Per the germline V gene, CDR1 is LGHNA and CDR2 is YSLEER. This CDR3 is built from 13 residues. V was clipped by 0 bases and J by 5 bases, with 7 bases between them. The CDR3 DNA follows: TGCGCCAGCAGCCAAGAGGGGAGGACTGAAGCTTTCTTT. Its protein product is CASSQEGRTEAFF.

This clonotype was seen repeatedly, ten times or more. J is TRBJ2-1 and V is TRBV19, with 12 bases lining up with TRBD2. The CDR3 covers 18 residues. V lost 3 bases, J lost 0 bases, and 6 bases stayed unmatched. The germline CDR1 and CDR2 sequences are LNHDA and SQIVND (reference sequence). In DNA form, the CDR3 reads TGTGCCAGTAGTATCCTAGCGGGAGGGCCGAGCTCCTACAATGAGCAGTTCTTC. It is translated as CASSILAGGPSSYNEQFF. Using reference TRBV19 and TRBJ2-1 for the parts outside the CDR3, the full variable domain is DGGITQSPKYLFRKEGQNVTLSCEQNLNHDAMYWYRQDPGQGLRLIYYSQIVNDFQKGDIAEGYSVSREKKESFPLTVTSAQKNPTAFYLCASSILAGGPSSYNEQFFGPGTRLTVL.

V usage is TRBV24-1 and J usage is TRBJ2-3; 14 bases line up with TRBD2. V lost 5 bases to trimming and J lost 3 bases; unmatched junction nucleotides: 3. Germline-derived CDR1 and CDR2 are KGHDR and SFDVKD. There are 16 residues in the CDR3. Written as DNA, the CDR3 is TGTGCCACCAGTGGACTAGCGGGAGGGGAGACAGATACGCAGTATTTT. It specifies CATSGLAGGETDTQYF.

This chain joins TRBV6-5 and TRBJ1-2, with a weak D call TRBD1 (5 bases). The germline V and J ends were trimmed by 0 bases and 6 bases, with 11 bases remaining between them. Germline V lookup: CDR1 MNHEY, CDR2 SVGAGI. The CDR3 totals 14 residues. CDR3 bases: TGTGCCAGCAGTTACTCCGGAGGGGTGGATGGCTACACCTTC. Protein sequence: CASSYSGGVDGYTF.

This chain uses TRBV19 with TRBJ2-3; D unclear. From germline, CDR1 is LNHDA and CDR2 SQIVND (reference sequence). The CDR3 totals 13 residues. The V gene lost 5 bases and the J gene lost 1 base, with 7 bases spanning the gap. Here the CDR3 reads CASSYLRTDTQYF. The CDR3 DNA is TGTGCCAGTAGTTACCTCCGCACAGATACGCAGTATTTT.

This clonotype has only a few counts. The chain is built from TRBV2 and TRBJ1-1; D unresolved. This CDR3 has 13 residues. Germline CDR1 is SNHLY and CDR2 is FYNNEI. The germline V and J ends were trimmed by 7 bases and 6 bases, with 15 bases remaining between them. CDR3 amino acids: CASTKGFNSEAFF. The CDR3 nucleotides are TGTGCCAGCACTAAGGGTTTTAATTCTGAAGCTTTCTTT.

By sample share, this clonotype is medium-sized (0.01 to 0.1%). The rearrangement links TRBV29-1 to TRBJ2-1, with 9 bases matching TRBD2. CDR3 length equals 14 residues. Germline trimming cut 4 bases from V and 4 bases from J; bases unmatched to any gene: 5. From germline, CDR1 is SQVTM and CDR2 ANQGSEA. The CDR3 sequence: CSVVWLAGYNEQFF. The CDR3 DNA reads TGCAGCGTTGTATGGCTAGCGGGGTACAATGAGCAGTTCTTC.

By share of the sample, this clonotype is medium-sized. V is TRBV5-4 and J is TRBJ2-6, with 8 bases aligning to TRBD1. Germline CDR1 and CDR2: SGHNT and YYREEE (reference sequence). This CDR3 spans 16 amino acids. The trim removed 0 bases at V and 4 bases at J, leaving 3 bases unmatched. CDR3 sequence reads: CASSLDRGAGANVLTF. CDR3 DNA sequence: TGTGCCAGCAGCTTGGACAGGGGGGCCGGGGCCAACGTCCTGACTTTC. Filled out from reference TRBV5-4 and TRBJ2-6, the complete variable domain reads ETGVTQSPTHLIKTRGQQVTLRCSSQSGHNTVSWYQQALGQGPQFIFQYYREEENGRGNFPPRFSGLQFPNYSSELNVNALELDDSALYLCASSLDRGAGANVLTFGAGSRLTVL.

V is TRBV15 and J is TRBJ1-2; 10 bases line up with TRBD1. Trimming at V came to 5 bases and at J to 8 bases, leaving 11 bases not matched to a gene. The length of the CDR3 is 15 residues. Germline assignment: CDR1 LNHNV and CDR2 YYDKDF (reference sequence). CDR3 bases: TGTGCCACCAGCGTAAATGCCGGGACAGGGGAAGGCTACACCTTC. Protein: CATSVNAGTGEGYTF.

The CDR3 here is CASSSRDSSYEQYF. CDR3 bases: TGTGCCAGTAGTTCCCGGGACAGCTCCTACGAGCAGTACTTC. The V call is TRBV19, the J call TRBJ2-7, with 7 bases aligning to TRBD1. This CDR3 is built from 14 residues. V shed 5 bases and J 0 bases; nucleotides not matched to a gene: 4. Germline values: CDR1 LNHDA, CDR2 SQIVND (reference sequence).

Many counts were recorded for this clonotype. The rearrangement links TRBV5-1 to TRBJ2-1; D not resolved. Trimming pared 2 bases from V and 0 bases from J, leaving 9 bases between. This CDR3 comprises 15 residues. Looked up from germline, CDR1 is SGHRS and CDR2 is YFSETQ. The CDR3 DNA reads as TGCGCCAGCAGCTTCCTAACCAGCTCCTACAATGAGCAGTTCTTC. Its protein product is CASSFLTSSYNEQFF.

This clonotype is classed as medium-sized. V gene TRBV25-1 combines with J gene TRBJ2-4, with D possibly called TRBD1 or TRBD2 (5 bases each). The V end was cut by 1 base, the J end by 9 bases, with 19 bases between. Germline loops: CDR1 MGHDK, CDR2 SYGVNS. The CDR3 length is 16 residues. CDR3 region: CASSESRPGRRGIQYF. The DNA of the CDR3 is TGTGCCAGCAGTGAATCACGGCCGGGACGCAGAGGCATTCAGTACTTC.

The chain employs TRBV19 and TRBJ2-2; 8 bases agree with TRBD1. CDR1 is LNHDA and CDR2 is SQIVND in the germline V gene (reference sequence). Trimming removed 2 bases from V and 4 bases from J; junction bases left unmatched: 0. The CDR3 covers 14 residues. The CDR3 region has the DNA TGTGCCAGTAGTATACAGGGGGCCACCGGGGAGCTGTTTTTT. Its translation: CASSIQGATGELFF.